What follows are 20 T cell receptor beta chains derived from one specimen sequenced in a study of T cells in women clearing cervical HPV infection. The protocol was immunoSEQ multiplex PCR, while the TCRdb copy is restricted to in-frame clones and leaves out a portion. This table lists under 45,000 clones. The sequencing sample was made of blood buffy coat. These receptors were taken from a woman between 18 and 70 years old with a cervical HPV16 infection that either progressed to CIN3+ or cleared (not recorded which).

For this clone: Read sequence stops 3 residues before the CDR3 end, and the germline J gene provides the missing end. The chain combines TRBV15 with TRBJ2-3, with D possibly being TRBD2 (6 bases). CDR3 size: 15 residues. CDR1 and CDR2 (germline): LNHNV, YYDKDF (reference sequence). Trimming shortened V by 0 bases and J by 5 bases, and 12 bases separated the two germline ends. CDR3 bases read: TGTGCCACCAGCAGAGATATAGGCGGGGTAGATACG. It translates to CATSRDIGGVDT. The CDR3, in full, reads CATSRDIGGVDTQYF.

With regard to this clone: The read comes to an end 3 residues before the CDR3 does, leaving the germline J gene to fill in the end. This sequence joins TRBV29-1 and TRBJ2-2; maybe TRBD1 (5 bases). The CDR3 loop spans 12 amino acids. Germline lookup yields CDR1 SQVTM and CDR2 ANQGSEA. The CDR3 region is CSVGRMGEKLFF. The CDR3 bases that were read are TGCAGCGTGGGGCGAATGGGTGAAAAG.

Comments on this clone: The read terminates 3 residues ahead of where the CDR3 ends, so the germline J gene completes it. This chain connects TRBV5-1 to TRBJ1-2; D is perhaps TRBD1 (5 bases). Germline CDR1 is SGHRS and CDR2 is YFSETQ. The length of the CDR3 is 14 residues. Trimming left V 0 bases short and J 7 bases short, with 13 bases between. CDR3: CASSLGSRAGGYTF. The part of the CDR3 DNA that was read is TGCGCCAGCAGCTTGGGGTCCAGGGCCGGTGGC.

A note on this clone: The DNA ends 3 residues before the CDR3 does, and the rest of the CDR3 is filled in from the germline J gene. The chain uses TRBV14 and TRBJ1-5; D not certain. Germline-derived CDR1 and CDR2 are SGHDN and FVKESK. Trimming shortened V by 4 bases and J by 0 bases, and 13 bases separated the two germline ends. The CDR3 is 16 residues long. CDR3 bases read: TGTGCCAGCAGCCCGCCGGGCGGGGATAGCAATCAGCCC. Translation: CASSPPGGDSNQP. The entire CDR3 protein is CASSPPGGDSNQPQHF.

The sequenced CDR3 bases are TGTGCCTGGAGGACAGGGGCGGGGGAGAGTGAA. Residues: CAWRTGAGESE. The CDR3, in full, reads CAWRTGAGESEAFF. V usage is TRBV30 and J usage is TRBJ1-1, with 8 bases lining up with TRBD1. The DNA ends 3 residues before the CDR3 does, and the rest of the CDR3 is filled in from the germline J gene. CDR1 and CDR2 from the germline V gene are GTSNPN and SVGIG (reference sequence). The J segment lost 7 bases and the V segment lost 3 bases, leaving 10 bases of the junction unmatched. This CDR3 region has 14 residues.

On this clone: Sequencing ends 3 residues short of the CDR3 end; the germline J gene provides the rest. V gene TRBV5-5 combines with J gene TRBJ1-1; the D is unclear. V was clipped by 5 bases and J by 0 bases, with 8 bases between them. Germline assignment: CDR1 SGHKS and CDR2 YYEKEE (reference sequence). The CDR3 totals 13 residues. CDR3 DNA, as far as it was read: TGTGCCAGCAGAAGCGACTTGAACACTGAA. It encodes CASRSDLNTE. The full-length CDR3 reads as CASRSDLNTEAFF. Looking up the rest from reference TRBV5-5 and TRBJ1-1 gives the full variable domain: DAGVTQSPTHLIKTRGQQVTLRCSPISGHKSVSWYQQVLGQGPQFIFQYYEKEERGRGNFPDRFSARQFPNYSSELNVNALLLGDSALYLCASRSDLNTEAFFGQGTRLTVV.

For this clone: The CDR3 end is not reached by the read, which stops 3 residues before it; the germline J gene fills it in. The chain is built from TRBV20-1 and TRBJ1-1; tentatively, D is TRBD1 (5 bases). The CDR3 spans 13 residues. CDR1 is DFQATT and CDR2 is SNEGSKA in the germline V gene (reference sequence). V was clipped by 1 base and J by 4 bases, with 10 bases between them. This CDR3 is CSARGRVGTEAFF. The part of the CDR3 DNA that was read is TGCAGTGCTAGAGGCAGGGTGGGCACTGAA.

Frequency places this clone as medium-sized. The read halts 3 residues ahead of the CDR3 end, with the missing end drawn from the germline J gene. The same CDR3 also results from other DNA sequences found in this sample. The chain couples TRBV29-1 to TRBJ2-7, with 9 nucleotides matching TRBD1. CDR3 length: 11 amino acids. Trimming at V came to 6 bases and at J to 5 bases, leaving 2 bases not matched to a gene. The germline CDR1 and CDR2 sequences are SQVTM and ANQGSEA. The DNA read from the CDR3 is TGCAGCGTGGGACAGGGCAACGAG. It specifies CSVGQGNE. The full CDR3 reads CSVGQGNEQYF.

As concerns this clone: The sequenced fragment ends 3 residues before the CDR3 boundary, so the rest is inferred from the germline J gene. This sequence joins TRBV6-1 and TRBJ1-2; TRBD1 matches at 7 bases. CDR3 length: 15 amino acids. The germline CDR1 and CDR2 sequences are MNHNS and SASEGT. Trimming cost V 2 bases and J 1 base; bases outside gene matches: 4. The CDR3 sequence is CASSETGAGNYGYTF. The sequenced part of the CDR3 DNA is TGTGCCAGCAGTGAAACAGGGGCCGGTAACTATGGC.

Comments on this clone: The read is 3 residues too short to cover the CDR3 end, so that end is filled in from the germline J gene. This chain connects TRBV7-9 to TRBJ1-4, with TRBD1 identical over 9 bases. V lost 5 bases and J lost 1; bases outside the gene matches: 2. Germline V lookup: CDR1 SEHNR, CDR2 FQNEAQ (reference sequence). The CDR3 runs to 15 residues. CDR3 DNA, as far as it was read: TGTGCCAGCAGCCGGGGACAGGGAACTAATGAAAAA. Its translation is CASSRGQGTNEK. The whole CDR3 reads CASSRGQGTNEKLFF.

Comment on this clone: The read falls 3 residues short of the CDR3 end, and the missing part is taken from the germline J gene. This chain joins TRBV6-2 or TRBV6-3 and TRBJ2-7; 11 positions agree with TRBD2. The J segment lost 3 bases and the V segment lost 5 bases, leaving 3 bases of the junction unmatched. Germline CDR1 MNHEY, CDR2 SVGEGT. This CDR3 comprises 14 residues. The CDR3 region is CASSVAGGGYEQYF. The part of the CDR3 DNA that was read is TGTGCCAGCAGTGTAGCGGGAGGGGGCTACGAG.

The chain's CDR3 is CASSGTANTEAFF. The covered CDR3 bases are TGCGCCAGCAGTGGGACAGCGAACACTGAA. V is TRBV10-1 and J is TRBJ1-1; TRBD1 might be the D (6 bases). The read ends 3 residues before the CDR3 terminus; that terminus is restored from the germline J gene. This CDR3 region has 13 residues. Trimming left V 4 bases short and J 1 base short, with 7 bases between. Germline V gene lookup returns CDR1 WNHNN and CDR2 SYGVQD (reference sequence).

The CDR3 protein is CASSRGGAYGYTF. The CDR3 DNA, read in part, is TGTGCCAGCAGCCGGGGCGGGGCCTATGGC. The chain recombines TRBV7-2 with TRBJ1-2; tentative D call: TRBD1 (5 bases). The read comes to an end 3 residues before the CDR3 does, leaving the germline J gene to fill in the end. V was trimmed by 5 bases and J by 4 bases, leaving 11 bases between them. Per germline, CDR1 SGHTA and CDR2 FQGNSA. The CDR3 consists of 13 residues.

About this clone itself: The read terminates 3 residues ahead of where the CDR3 ends, so the germline J gene completes it. J is TRBJ2-2 and V is TRBV5-1; 7 bases are shared with TRBD2. Trimming at V came to 0 bases and at J to 3 bases, leaving 14 bases not matched to a gene. Germline CDR1 is SGHRS and CDR2 is YFSETQ. The CDR3 contains 19 residues. CDR3 loop: CASSLESLKRDRDTGELFF. The CDR3 bases that were read are TGCGCCAGCAGCTTGGAAAGTCTCAAGCGGGATCGGGACACCGGGGAG.

About this clone itself: Read data end 3 residues before the CDR3 end; the end is taken from the germline J gene. The chain has TRBV5-1 and TRBJ2-7, with 9 bases that match TRBD1. Germline V gene data show CDR1 as SGHRS and CDR2 as YFSETQ. J lost 6 bases, V lost 3 bases, and 7 bases had no gene match. CDR3 size: 14 residues. CDR3 DNA, as far as it was read: TGCGCCAGCAGCTCACGGACAGGGGCACGCGAG. It codes for CASSSRTGARE. The whole CDR3 sequence is CASSSRTGAREQYF.

For this clone: The sequenced fragment ends 3 residues before the CDR3 boundary, so the rest is inferred from the germline J gene. This chain uses TRBV10-3 with TRBJ1-5; the D is unclear. The V and J ends lost 3 bases and 4 bases respectively, with 4 bases between them. The germline V gene encodes CDR1 ENHRY and CDR2 SYGVKD. The CDR3 spans 12 residues. This CDR3 reads CAISESNQPQHF. The sequenced part of the CDR3 DNA is TGTGCCATCAGTGAATCGAATCAGCCC.

About this clone itself: The read ends 3 residues early relative to the CDR3; the germline J gene fills the gap. The J gene is TRBJ2-5, the V gene TRBV5-4; 10 bases match TRBD1. This CDR3 has 14 amino acids. Germline V lookup: CDR1 SGHNT, CDR2 YYREEE (reference sequence). The V gene end was trimmed by 2 bases and the J gene end by 7 bases; junction bases not matched to a gene: 5. The sequenced CDR3 bases are TGTGCCAGCAGCTTCGGACAGGGGGTAGGGACC. Encoded protein: CASSFGQGVGT. The whole CDR3 sequence is CASSFGQGVGTQYF.

A remark on this clone: The germline gene is not matched at one end of the junction; a read error may be the cause. The CDR3 end falls 3 residues outside the read, so it is completed with the germline J gene. The same CDR3 is also encoded by other DNA sequences in this sample. The genes are TRBV7-7 and TRBJ1-3; weak D call: TRBD1 (6 bases). The CDR3 loop spans 14 amino acids. Germline V gene sequence: CDR1 SSHAT, CDR2 FNYEAQ (reference sequence). The sequenced CDR3 bases are TGTGCTAGCAGCCCGACAGGAGGAGGAAACACT. This translates into CASSPTGGGNT. The full CDR3 protein reads CASSPTGGGNTIYF.

On this clone: The sequenced fragment ends 3 residues before the CDR3 boundary, so the rest is inferred from the germline J gene. This rearrangement joins TRBV20-1 to TRBJ1-1; the D gene is possibly TRBD1 (6 bases). This CDR3 spans 13 amino acids. Germline lookup yields CDR1 DFQATT and CDR2 SNEGSKA (reference sequence). CDR3 sequence reads: CSAFKQGGGEAFF. The CDR3 DNA, read in part, is TGCAGTGCTTTCAAACAGGGTGGGGGAGAA.

Regarding this clone: Coverage ceases 3 residues before the CDR3 finishes, and the germline J gene fills in the end. J is TRBJ2-3 and V is TRBV28; 11 nucleotides align to TRBD2. With 5 bases clipped from V and 4 bases from J, the junction kept 5 bases outside the gene matches. The CDR3 contains 15 residues. Looked up from germline, CDR1 is MDHEN and CDR2 is SYDVKM. The CDR3 protein is CASSPLAGEPDTQYF. CDR3 DNA, as far as it was read: TGTGCCAGCAGTCCACTAGCGGGAGAGCCAGATACG.